A selection of T cell receptor beta chains follows, all from one sample in a study of cytomegalovirus exposure and HLA in healthy donors. Data came from immunoSEQ multiplex PCR; TCRdb stores just in-frame clones and leaves some out. This table holds tens of thousands of clones, around 97% found once. The sequencing input was PBMCs. The receptors stem from a woman younger than 30 in good health and CMV-seropositive. The CDR3 runs from the conserved cysteine through the conserved F or W. The D gene is left open where the match is weak. Size values are once, few and many counts, or a class for expanded clones, and some rows have none.

size | J | D | V | CDR3 | DNA
- | TRBJ2-3 | TRBD1 | TRBV28 | CASSFQGQGADTQYF | TGTGCCAGCAGTTTCCAGGGACAGGGTGCGGATACGCAGTATTTT
- | TRBJ2-3 | - | TRBV9 | CASSVGLADTQYF | TGTGCCAGCAGCGTAGGACTAGCAGATACGCAGTATTTT
- | TRBJ2-1 | TRBD1 | TRBV6-6 | CASSSRQGPWNEQFF | TGTGCCAGCAGTTCCAGACAGGGGCCTTGGAATGAGCAGTTCTTC
- | TRBJ2-7 | TRBD1 | TRBV30 | CARQKNRGPSNEQYF | TGTGCCCGACAAAAAAACAGGGGGCCAAGCAACGAGCAGTACTTC
- | TRBJ2-5 | TRBD2 | TRBV9 | CASSPGLAGAHTQETQYF | TGTGCCAGCAGCCCCGGCCTAGCGGGGGCCCACACCCAAGAGACCCAGTACTTC
once | TRBJ2-1 | TRBD2 | TRBV7-3 | CASSWGLAGYNEQFF | TGTGCCAGCAGCTGGGGACTAGCGGGGTACAATGAGCAGTTCTTC
- | TRBJ2-7 | TRBD2 | TRBV5-1 | CASSKREGGEQYF | TGCGCCAGCAGCAAGCGGGAGGGTGGCGAGCAGTACTTC
- | TRBJ1-1 | - | TRBV6-5 | CASSPQRSTEAFF | TGTGCCAGCAGTCCCCAGAGGAGCACTGAAGCTTTCTTT
- | TRBJ1-1 | - | TRBV30 | CAWSSWDTITEAFF | TGTGCCTGGAGCTCGTGGGACACCATCACTGAAGCTTTCTTT
- | TRBJ1-5 | TRBD1 | TRBV28 | CASRYLRGTNQPQHF | TGTGCCAGCAGATATCTCAGGGGGACCAATCAGCCCCAGCATTTT
- | TRBJ1-1 | - | TRBV27 | CASRMGLNTEAFF | TGTGCCAGCAGGATGGGCCTTAACACTGAAGCTTTCTTT
- | TRBJ1-2 | TRBD1 | TRBV2 | CASRETGGLYGYTF | TGTGCCAGCAGAGAAACAGGGGGGCTATATGGCTACACCTTC
- | TRBJ2-3 | TRBD2 | TRBV7-8 | CASSSVAGGTTDTQYF | TGTGCCAGCAGCTCCGTAGCGGGAGGGACCACAGATACGCAGTATTTT
- | TRBJ2-3 | - | TRBV5-6 | CASSFLGGDTQYF | TGTGCCAGCAGCTTCCTAGGTGGAGATACGCAGTATTTT
- | TRBJ1-2 | - | TRBV28 | CASSLYANYGYTF | TGTGCCAGCAGTTTATATGCGAACTATGGCTACACCTTC
- | TRBJ1-3 | - | TRBV6-1 | CASSEQEASGNTIYF | TGTGCCAGCAGTGAACAGGAGGCATCTGGAAACACCATATATTTT
- | TRBJ2-1 | TRBD1 | TRBV9 | CASSIRDRGRNEQFF | TGTGCCAGCAGCATCCGGGACAGGGGGCGGAATGAGCAGTTCTTC
- | TRBJ2-1 | TRBD2 | TRBV28 | CASRLLAGREQFF | TGTGCCAGCCGTCTCTTAGCGGGAAGGGAGCAGTTCTTC
- | TRBJ2-2 | TRBD1 | TRBV29-1 | CSAATGSGELFF | TGCAGCGCCGCGACAGGGTCCGGGGAGCTGTTTTTT
- | TRBJ1-4 | TRBD1 | TRBV19 | CASSSYTGGANEKLFF | TGTGCCAGTAGTTCCTACACAGGGGGCGCGAATGAAAAACTGTTTTTT
- | TRBJ2-5 | - | TRBV27 | CASSLSLLASRQETQYF | TGTGCCAGCAGTTTATCCCTCCTGGCTAGCAGGCAAGAGACCCAGTACTTC
- | TRBJ1-1 | TRBD1 | TRBV11-2 | CGNRGREDTEAFF | TGTGGAAACAGGGGGCGCGAAGACACTGAAGCTTTCTTT
- | TRBJ1-2 | - | TRBV27 | CASSFSGGDGYTF | TGTGCCAGCAGTTTCTCGGGGGGGGATGGCTACACCTTC
- | TRBJ1-1 | - | TRBV28 | CASSLVPPGTEAFF | TGTGCCAGCAGTTTAGTGCCCCCGGGTACTGAAGCTTTCTTT
- | TRBJ1-1 | - | TRBV2 | CASNLRRDTEAFF | TGTGCCAGCAACCTCAGACGGGACACTGAAGCTTTCTTT
- | TRBJ1-1 | TRBD1 | TRBV27 | CASSLTGQGGTEAFF | TGTGCCAGCAGTTTAACGGGACAGGGGGGAACTGAAGCTTTCTTT
once | TRBJ2-1 | - | TRBV19 | CASSLEETYNEQFF | TGTGCCAGTAGCCTTGAGGAGACCTACAATGAGCAGTTCTTC
- | TRBJ2-7 | - | TRBV14 | CASSQEIEQYF | TGTGCCAGCAGCCAAGAAATCGAGCAGTACTTC
- | TRBJ1-2 | - | TRBV19 | CASSQQAHYGYTF | TGTGCCAGTAGTCAGCAGGCCCACTATGGCTACACCTTC
- | TRBJ1-1 | - | TRBV5-5 | CASRRTGSRMNTEAFF | TGTGCCAGCAGACGCACAGGGAGTCGCATGAACACTGAAGCTTTCTTT
- | TRBJ2-7 | - | TRBV6-1 | CASGEDEQYF | TGTGCCAGCGGGGAGGACGAGCAGTACTTC
- | TRBJ1-1 | TRBD1 | TRBV5-1 | CASSLMHRTGTSVNTEAFF | TGCGCCAGCAGCTTGATGCATAGGACAGGGACTTCTGTTAACACTGAAGCTTTCTTT
- | TRBJ2-2 | TRBD1 | TRBV7-9 | CASSLAEQGGNTGELFF | TGTGCCAGCAGCTTAGCAGAACAGGGGGGGAACACCGGGGAGCTGTTTTTT
- | TRBJ2-7 | TRBD2 | TRBV18 | CASSPSGGEQYF | TGTGCCAGCTCACCAAGCGGGGGCGAGCAGTACTTC
- | TRBJ1-2 | - | TRBV28 | CASSLDLGDGYTF | TGTGCCAGCAGTCTCGACTTAGGCGATGGCTACACCTTC
few | TRBJ2-7 | TRBD1 | TRBV15 | CATSSGQGAYEQYF | TGTGCCACCAGCAGCGGACAGGGGGCCTACGAGCAGTACTTC
- | TRBJ2-2 | - | TRBV6-5 | CASNRLSEGELFF | TGTGCCAGCAATAGACTGAGTGAGGGGGAGCTGTTTTTT
- | TRBJ1-3 | - | TRBV9 | CASSVEVENTIYF | TGTGCCAGCAGCGTAGAAGTAGAAAACACCATATATTTT
- | TRBJ1-3 | - | TRBV28 | CASSFIRGVGNTIYF | TGTGCCAGCAGTTTCATCAGGGGAGTAGGAAACACCATATATTTT
once | TRBJ2-2 | TRBD1 | TRBV30 | CAWKNIPDRGYTGELFF | TGTGCCTGGAAAAATATCCCCGACAGGGGTTACACCGGGGAGCTGTTTTTT
- | TRBJ1-2 | TRBD1 | TRBV27 | CASSFGGQGLYTF | TGTGCCAGCAGTTTCGGGGGACAGGGTCTCTACACCTTC
- | TRBJ2-2 | - | TRBV27 | CASGGGQVNTGELFF | TGTGCCAGCGGGGGGGGACAGGTAAACACCGGGGAGCTGTTTTTT
- | TRBJ1-5 | TRBD1 | TRBV6-6 | CASSYRQGDQPQHF | TGTGCCAGCAGTTACCGACAGGGGGATCAGCCCCAGCATTTT
- | TRBJ2-5 | - | TRBV7-2 | CASSFGTPGQETQYF | TGTGCCAGCAGCTTCGGGACTCCGGGCCAAGAGACCCAGTACTTC
once | TRBJ2-5 | - | TRBV7-2 | CASSFFVSLPETQYF | TGTGCCAGCAGCTTTTTCGTCTCTCTCCCGGAGACCCAGTACTTC
once | TRBJ2-7 | TRBD1 | TRBV27 | CASSPGTGSEQYF | TGTGCCAGCTCGCCCGGGACAGGGAGCGAGCAGTACTTC